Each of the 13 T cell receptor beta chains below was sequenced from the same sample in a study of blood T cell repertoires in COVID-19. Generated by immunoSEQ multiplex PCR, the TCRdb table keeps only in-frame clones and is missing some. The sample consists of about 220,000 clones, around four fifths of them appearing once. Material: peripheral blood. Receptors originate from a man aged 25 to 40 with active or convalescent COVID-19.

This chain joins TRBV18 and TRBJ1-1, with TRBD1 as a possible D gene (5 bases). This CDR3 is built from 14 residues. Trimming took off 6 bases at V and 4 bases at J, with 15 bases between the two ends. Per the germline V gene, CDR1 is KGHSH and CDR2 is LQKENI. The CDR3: CASSSLQGGTEAFF. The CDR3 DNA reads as TGTGCCAGCTCCTCGCTTCAGGGCGGCACTGAAGCTTTCTTT.

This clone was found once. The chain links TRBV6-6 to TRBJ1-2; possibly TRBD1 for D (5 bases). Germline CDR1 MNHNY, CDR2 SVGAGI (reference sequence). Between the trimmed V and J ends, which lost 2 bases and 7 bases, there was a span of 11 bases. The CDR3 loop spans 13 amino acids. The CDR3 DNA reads TGTGCCAGCAGTTACAGGGGAGGTTTTGGCTACACCTTC. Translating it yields CASSYRGGFGYTF.

CDR3 sequence (DNA): TGTGCCAGCAGCTTAGATCTGGGTTCAGCGGAAAAACTGTTTTTT. This sequence encodes CASSLDLGSAEKLFF. The chain joins TRBV7-9 to TRBJ1-4; no clear D gene. Between the trimmed V and J ends, which lost 1 base and 8 bases, there was a span of 14 bases. The CDR3 spans 15 residues. Germline V gene sequence: CDR1 SEHNR, CDR2 FQNEAQ (reference sequence).

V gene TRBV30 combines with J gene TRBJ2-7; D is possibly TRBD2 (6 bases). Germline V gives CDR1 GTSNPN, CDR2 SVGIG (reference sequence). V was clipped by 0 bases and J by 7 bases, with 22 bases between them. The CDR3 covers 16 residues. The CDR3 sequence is CAWSVRSASAGGEQYF. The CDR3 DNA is TGTGCCTGGAGTGTAAGGTCCGCCTCTGCCGGAGGGGAGCAGTACTTC.

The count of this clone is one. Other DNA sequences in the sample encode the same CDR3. The DNA of the CDR3 is TGTGCCAGCAGTTTTCCGGGACAGGGGGCTCGTTCACCCCTCCACTTT. The encoded protein is CASSFPGQGARSPLHF. The chain links TRBV28 to TRBJ1-6, with 12 bases identical to TRBD1. This CDR3 contains 16 residues. The junction had 6 bases not matched to a gene; V was cut back by 3 bases and J by 9 bases. CDR1 MDHEN and CDR2 SYDVKM come from the germline V gene.

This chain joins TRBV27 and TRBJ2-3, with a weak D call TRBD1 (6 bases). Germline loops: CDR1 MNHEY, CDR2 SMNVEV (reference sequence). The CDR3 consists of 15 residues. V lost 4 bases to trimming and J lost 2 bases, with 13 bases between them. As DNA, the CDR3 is TGTGCCAGCAGTTCCCTAGGGGGTTTCACAGATACGCAGTATTTT. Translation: CASSSLGGFTDTQYF.

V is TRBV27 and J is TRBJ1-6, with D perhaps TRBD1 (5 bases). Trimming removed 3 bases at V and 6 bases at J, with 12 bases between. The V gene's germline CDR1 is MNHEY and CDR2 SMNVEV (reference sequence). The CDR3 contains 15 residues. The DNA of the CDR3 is TGTGCCAGCAGTTTGGGGGGGGACGCTAATTCACCCCTCCACTTT. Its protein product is CASSLGGDANSPLHF.

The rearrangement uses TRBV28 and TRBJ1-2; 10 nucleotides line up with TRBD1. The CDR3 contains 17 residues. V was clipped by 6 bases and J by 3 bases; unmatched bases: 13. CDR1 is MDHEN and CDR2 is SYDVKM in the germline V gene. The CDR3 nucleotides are TGTGCCAGCAGACCCACGACCGGACAGGGGGGAGACTATGGCTACACCTTC. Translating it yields CASRPTTGQGGDYGYTF.

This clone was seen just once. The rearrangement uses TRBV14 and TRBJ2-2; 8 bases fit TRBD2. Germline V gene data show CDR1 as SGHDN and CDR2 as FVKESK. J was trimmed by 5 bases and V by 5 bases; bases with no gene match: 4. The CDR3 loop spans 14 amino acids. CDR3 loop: CASSYKRGTGELFF. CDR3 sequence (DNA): TGTGCCAGCAGCTACAAGCGGGGGACCGGGGAGCTGTTTTTT.

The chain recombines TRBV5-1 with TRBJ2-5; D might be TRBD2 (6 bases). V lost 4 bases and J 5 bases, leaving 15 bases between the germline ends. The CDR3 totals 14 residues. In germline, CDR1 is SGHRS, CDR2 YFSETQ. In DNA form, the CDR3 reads TGCGCCAGCAGCGTAAGACGGGAGCAGGAGACCCAGTACTTC. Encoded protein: CASSVRREQETQYF.

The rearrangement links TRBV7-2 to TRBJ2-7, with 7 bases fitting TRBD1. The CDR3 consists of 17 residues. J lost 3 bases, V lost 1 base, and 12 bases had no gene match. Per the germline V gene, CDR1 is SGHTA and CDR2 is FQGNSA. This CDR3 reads CASSLGIVGTANYEQYF. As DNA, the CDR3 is TGTGCCAGCAGCTTAGGTATCGTGGGGACAGCCAACTACGAGCAGTACTTC.

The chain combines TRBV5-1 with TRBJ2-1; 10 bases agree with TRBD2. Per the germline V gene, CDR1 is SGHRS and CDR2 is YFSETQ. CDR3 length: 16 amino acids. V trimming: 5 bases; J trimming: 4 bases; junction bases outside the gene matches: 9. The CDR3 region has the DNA TGCGCCAGCAGTACCAGCGGGAGGGCCGATTACAATGAGCAGTTCTTC. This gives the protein CASSTSGRADYNEQFF.

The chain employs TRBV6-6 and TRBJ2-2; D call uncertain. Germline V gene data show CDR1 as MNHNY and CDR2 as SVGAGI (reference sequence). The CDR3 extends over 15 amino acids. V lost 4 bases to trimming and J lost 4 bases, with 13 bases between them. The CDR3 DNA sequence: TGTGCCAGCAGTTCCCTCCGACGGGTCACCGGGGAGCTGTTTTTT. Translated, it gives CASSSLRRVTGELFF.